This entry describes one TCR beta chain. The sample belongs to a study of blood T cell repertoires in COVID-19. Study in general: Sites in the United States, Italy and Spain provided acute and convalescent COVID-19 samples. T cells, B-cell-depleted T cells, or PBMCs supplied cDNA or gDNA.

The V and J ends lost 5 bases and 3 bases, in that order; junction bases with no gene match: 10. CDR1 is SGHAT and CDR2 is FQNNGV in the germline V gene. CDR3 length: 18 residues. Per the study methods: Using reference gene primer amplification, nucleated cell counts were estimated. Sequencing used immunoSEQ multiplex PCR; TCRdb keeps in-frame clones, though not all of them. V and J calls plus clone size are reproduced from that table; the DNA served to infer D and trimming. This sample has over 200,000 clones, with about 90% found just once. J is TRBJ2-1 and V is TRBV11-2; 13 bases map to TRBD2. The sample consisted of peripheral blood. The TCR comes from a woman aged 45-65 years with acute or convalescent COVID-19. CDR3 coding DNA: TGTGCCAGCAGCAAACCAGGGACTAGCGGGATGCGCTACAATGAGCAGTTCTTC. This translates into CASSKPGTSGMRYNEQFF.